The rows below give T cell receptor beta chains drawn from one sample of a study of identical twins. TCRdb reprocessed the 5' RACE reads with MiXCR, giving one entry per CDR3 protein. The data contain 210,000 or so distinct CDR3 sequences, approximately 15% of them singletons. These data also formed part of another study, on T cells expressing NK-cell markers.

Sequenced material: CD8+ T cells sorted from blood. These receptor sequences come from a woman aged 18-29 years in good health. Each CDR3 is given with its conserved first and last residue. The D gene is left open where the match is weak. Rows give clone size only sometimes, using once, few, many, or a class for an expanded clone.

d_call,j_call,v_call,cdr3_length,clone_size,cdr3_nt,cdr3_aa
TRBD2,TRBJ2-1,TRBV29-1,17,-,TGCAGCGTTGAAGGGTTGGGTAGCGGGAGCTCCTACAATGAGCAGTTCTTC,CSVEGLGSGSSYNEQFF
TRBD1,TRBJ2-2,TRBV15,16,few,TGTGCCACCAGCAGATATGGACAGGGGGGGACCGGGGAGCTGTTTTTT,CATSRYGQGGTGELFF
-,TRBJ2-1,TRBV9,12,few,TGTGCCAGCAGCCAAAGGAACAATGAGCAGTTCTTC,CASSQRNNEQFF
-,TRBJ2-1,TRBV3-1,15,-,TGTGCCAGCAGCCAAGATATGGAGGGTTACAATGAGCAGTTCTTC,CASSQDMEGYNEQFF
-,TRBJ2-1,TRBV5-6,12,-,TGTGCCAGCTCTGGCGGCCGGGGTGAGCAGTTCTTC,CASSGGRGEQFF
TRBD1,TRBJ2-2,TRBV27,15,few,TGTGCCAGCAAGGGGGGACAGGCGAACACCGGGGAGCTGTTTTTT,CASKGGQANTGELFF
-,TRBJ2-7,TRBV9,14,-,TGTGCCAGCAGCACCTCAGGGGAGCATAGCGAGCAGTACTTC,CASSTSGEHSEQYF
TRBD1,TRBJ2-7,TRBV2,15,-,TGTGCCAGCAGTCCCTGGGACAGGGCCATGGACGAGCAGTACTTC,CASSPWDRAMDEQYF
TRBD2,TRBJ2-1,TRBV4-3,18,-,TGCGCCAGCAGCCAAGATCTTAGGGGACTAGCGGGAGACAATGAGCAGTTCTTC,CASSQDLRGLAGDNEQFF
TRBD2,TRBJ2-5,TRBV14,17,-,TGTGCCAGCAGCACGGGCCCCAGCGGGGCAGTCGAAGAGACCCAGTACTTC,CASSTGPSGAVEETQYF
-,TRBJ1-1,TRBV7-9,15,few,TGTGCCAGCAGACAAGTCTTCGGCATGAACACTGAAGCTTTCTTT,CASRQVFGMNTEAFF
-,TRBJ1-2,TRBV5-6,13,few,TGTGCCAGCAGTAATTACGATAACTATGGCTACACCTTC,CASSNYDNYGYTF
-,TRBJ2-5,TRBV7-9,16,-,TGTGCCAGCAGCTTTGAGCGGGGAGGGGGACAAGAGACCCAGTACTTC,CASSFERGGGQETQYF
TRBD1,TRBJ1-2,TRBV6-1,16,-,TGTGCCAGCAGTGACCGACCGGGACAGGGAGAGAGTGGCTACACCTTC,CASSDRPGQGESGYTF
TRBD2,TRBJ2-1,TRBV6-2/TRBV6-3,15,many,TGTGCCAGCACTTTTAGGACTAGCGGGAGCTATGAGCAGTTCTTC,CASTFRTSGSYEQFF
TRBD2,TRBJ2-1,TRBV20-1,15,-,TGCAGTGCTACCTCCATTCGACTAGCGGGGTATGAGCAGTTCTTC,CSATSIRLAGYEQFF
TRBD1,TRBJ1-4,TRBV9,15,-,TGTGCCAGCAGCGTTTCCGGGACAGGGTATGAAAAACTGTTTTTT,CASSVSGTGYEKLFF
-,TRBJ1-2,TRBV12-3/TRBV12-4,11,-,TGTGCCAGTGGCGGTTTCTATGGCTACACCTTC,CASGGFYGYTF
-,TRBJ1-2,TRBV29-1,14,-,TGCAGCGTTGAAGGTTTGTCAACTAACTATGGCTACACCTTC,CSVEGLSTNYGYTF
TRBD1,TRBJ2-2,TRBV5-1,15,-,TGCGCCAGCAGCCCGGGACAGGGTAACACCGGGGAGCTGTTTTTT,CASSPGQGNTGELFF
-,TRBJ2-1,TRBV27,13,-,TGTGCCAGCAGTCCGCTTGGAGTAGGCGAGCAGTTCTTC,CASSPLGVGEQFF
TRBD1,TRBJ2-5,TRBV7-2,16,-,TGTGCCAGCAGCTTACAGAAAGGGGGCACGTTTGAGACCCAGTACTTC,CASSLQKGGTFETQYF
TRBD1,TRBJ2-3,TRBV2,12,many,TGTGCCAGCAGCCTAAGACAGGGGCCGCAGTATTTT,CASSLRQGPQYF
-,TRBJ2-1,TRBV7-2,14,many,TGTGCCAGCAGCTTGGGGAGCTCCTACAATGAGCAGTTCTTC,CASSLGSSYNEQFF
-,TRBJ2-1,TRBV4-1,18,-,TGCGCCAGCAGCCAAGAAGTGGGTTCGGCGGGCGCCTACAATGAGCAGTTCTTC,CASSQEVGSAGAYNEQFF
-,TRBJ2-3,TRBV5-1,15,many,TGCGCCAGCAGCCCCGCCCTTGGGGATGCAGATACGCAGTATTTT,CASSPALGDADTQYF
-,TRBJ2-7,TRBV20-1,13,few,TGCAGTGCTAGTGGAGTTGGGGACTACGAGCAGTACTTC,CSASGVGDYEQYF
-,TRBJ2-1,TRBV29-1,11,few,TGCAGCGTTGAAGACGGCAATGAGCAGTTCTTC,CSVEDGNEQFF
TRBD2,TRBJ2-1,TRBV5-1,14,few,TGCGCCAGCACCGGGACTAGCGCCTACAATGAGCAGTTCTTC,CASTGTSAYNEQFF
TRBD2,TRBJ2-3,TRBV20-1,16,-,TGCAGTGCTAGAGTGTACGGGACTAGCGCCACAGATACGCAGTATTTT,CSARVYGTSATDTQYF
-,TRBJ2-1,TRBV7-3,15,-,TGTGCCAGCAGCTTAAGGGGCTCAGGGAATGGTGAGCAGTTCTTC,CASSLRGSGNGEQFF
TRBD1,TRBJ1-6,TRBV11-2,16,-,TGTGCCAGCAGCTTAGCCGCCGGGACAGAGCCTTCACCCCTCCACTTT,CASSLAAGTEPSPLHF
-,TRBJ2-7,TRBV29-1,12,few,TGCAGCGCCCTGGACAGTTCTGGAGAGCAGTACTTC,CSALDSSGEQYF
TRBD2,TRBJ2-5,TRBV12-3/TRBV12-4,13,many,TGTGCCAGCAGTTTTCTAGCGGGAGAGACCCAGTACTTC,CASSFLAGETQYF
-,TRBJ2-3,TRBV25-1,17,few,TGTGCCAGCAGTGACTCACGGCAGGTATTCGTCGCAGATACGCAGTATTTT,CASSDSRQVFVADTQYF
-,TRBJ2-1,TRBV7-2,15,-,TGTGCCAGCAGCTCCCGGGACGCAAGCCCGGATGAGCAGTTCTTC,CASSSRDASPDEQFF
TRBD2,TRBJ2-3,TRBV9,16,medium-sized,TGTGCCAGCAGCGTGCTAGCGGGAAGGAATACAGATACGCAGTATTTT,CASSVLAGRNTDTQYF
TRBD2,TRBJ2-7,TRBV12-3/TRBV12-4,17,few,TGTGCCAGCAGCCTGCAAACGACTAGCGGGAGGCCCTACGAGCAGTACTTC,CASSLQTTSGRPYEQYF